The T cell receptor (beta chain) described here comes from a study of blood T cell repertoires in COVID-19. Overall study context: Sample material is recorded as cDNA or gDNA derived from T cells, B-cell-depleted T cells, or PBMCs.

Authors' analysis steps: Quantification of nucleated cells was approximated via reference gene primer amplification. The repertoire was sequenced with immunoSEQ multiplex PCR; TCRdb's copy has only in-frame clones and lacks some. V and J calls and clone size are as listed in that table; D and trimming were resolved from the DNA. This table holds approximately 140,000 clones, 75% to 90% found once. This CDR3 is built from 11 residues. Germline-derived CDR1 and CDR2 are LGHNT and FRNRAP. The germline V and J ends were trimmed by 6 bases and 6 bases, with 9 bases remaining between them. V gene TRBV12-5 combines with J gene TRBJ2-7, with a weak D call TRBD1 (5 bases). The sequenced sample was peripheral blood. This receptor was obtained from a man aged 50 to 59 with active or convalescent COVID-19. The CDR3 DNA reads as TGTGCTAGTGGATCTACAGGCGAGCAGTACTTC. Translating gives CASGSTGEQYF.